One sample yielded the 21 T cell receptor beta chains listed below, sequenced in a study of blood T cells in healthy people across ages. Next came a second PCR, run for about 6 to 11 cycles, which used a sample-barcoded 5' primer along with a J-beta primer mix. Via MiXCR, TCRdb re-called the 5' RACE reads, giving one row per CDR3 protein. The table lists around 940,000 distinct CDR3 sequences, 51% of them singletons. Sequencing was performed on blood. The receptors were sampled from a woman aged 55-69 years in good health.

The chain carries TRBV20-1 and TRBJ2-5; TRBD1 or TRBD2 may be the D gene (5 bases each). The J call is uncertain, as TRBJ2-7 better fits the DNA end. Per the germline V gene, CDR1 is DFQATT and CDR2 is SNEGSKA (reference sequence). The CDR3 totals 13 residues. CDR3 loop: CSARNFGANEQYF. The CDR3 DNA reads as TGCAGTGCTAGAAATTTCGGGGCTAACGAGCAGTACTTC.

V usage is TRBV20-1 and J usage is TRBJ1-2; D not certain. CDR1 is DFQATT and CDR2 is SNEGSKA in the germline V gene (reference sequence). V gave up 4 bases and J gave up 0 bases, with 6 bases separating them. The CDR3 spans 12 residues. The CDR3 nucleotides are TGCAGTGCTAAGAGAGCTAACTATGGCTACACCTTC. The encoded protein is CSAKRANYGYTF.

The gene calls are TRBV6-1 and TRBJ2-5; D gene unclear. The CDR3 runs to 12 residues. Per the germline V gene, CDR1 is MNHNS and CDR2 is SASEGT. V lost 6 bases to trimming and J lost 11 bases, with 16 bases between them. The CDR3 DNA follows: TGTGCCAGCAGGGGTGCTGTGTCGAAGCAGTACTTC. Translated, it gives CASRGAVSKQYF.

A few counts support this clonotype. The CDR3 DNA reads TGTGCCAGCAGTGTTGGCAGCTTCTATGGCTACACCTTC. Amino acid sequence: CASSVGSFYGYTF. V gene TRBV2 combines with J gene TRBJ1-2; D is unresolved. The V end was cut by 4 bases, the J end by 4 bases, with 10 bases between. Germline assignment: CDR1 SNHLY and CDR2 FYNNEI. This CDR3 comprises 13 residues.

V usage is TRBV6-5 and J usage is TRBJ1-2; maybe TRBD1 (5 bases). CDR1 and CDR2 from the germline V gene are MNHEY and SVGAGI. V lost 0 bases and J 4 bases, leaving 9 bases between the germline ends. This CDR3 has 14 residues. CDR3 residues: CASSYSGEGYGYTF. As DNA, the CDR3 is TGTGCCAGCAGTTACTCGGGGGAGGGCTATGGCTACACCTTC.

The CDR3 DNA is TGTGCCAGCAGACAACGGACTCACACTGGTACGCAGTATTTT. Translating it yields CASRQRTHTGTQYF. This chain connects TRBV7-2 to TRBJ2-3, with TRBD2 as a possible D gene (5 bases). V dropped 6 bases and J dropped 8 bases, with 18 bases sitting between them. Per germline, CDR1 SGHTA and CDR2 FQGNSA. The CDR3 extends over 14 amino acids.

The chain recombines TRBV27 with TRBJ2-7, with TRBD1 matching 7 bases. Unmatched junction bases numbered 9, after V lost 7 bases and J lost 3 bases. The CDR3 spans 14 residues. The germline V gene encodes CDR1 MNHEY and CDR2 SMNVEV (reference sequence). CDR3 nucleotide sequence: TGTGCCAGCAAGTTCGACAGGGTCGGCTACGAGCAGTACTTC. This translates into CASKFDRVGYEQYF.

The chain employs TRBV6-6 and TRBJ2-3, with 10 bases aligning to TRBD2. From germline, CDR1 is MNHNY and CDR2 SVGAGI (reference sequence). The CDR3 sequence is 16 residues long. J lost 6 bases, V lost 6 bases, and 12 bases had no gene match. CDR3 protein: CASRPPSGRAGDTQYF. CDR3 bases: TGTGCCAGCAGACCCCCTAGCGGGAGAGCTGGGGATACGCAGTATTTT.

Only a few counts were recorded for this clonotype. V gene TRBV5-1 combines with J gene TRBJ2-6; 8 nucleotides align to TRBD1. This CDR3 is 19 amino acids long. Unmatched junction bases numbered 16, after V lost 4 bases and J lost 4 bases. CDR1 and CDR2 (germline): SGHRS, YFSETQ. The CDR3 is CASSMDGTGSFRGANVLTF. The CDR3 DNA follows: TGCGCCAGCAGCATGGACGGGACAGGCAGCTTCAGGGGGGCCAACGTCCTGACTTTC.

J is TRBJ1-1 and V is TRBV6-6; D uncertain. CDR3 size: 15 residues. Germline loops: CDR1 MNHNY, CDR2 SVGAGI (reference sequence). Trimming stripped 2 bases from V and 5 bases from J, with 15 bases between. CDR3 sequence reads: CASSYSSIGRTEAFF. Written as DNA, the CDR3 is TGTGCCAGCAGTTACAGTAGTATAGGGAGGACTGAAGCTTTCTTT.

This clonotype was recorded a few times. The CDR3 is CSGNRVSFGNTEAFF. The CDR3 nucleotides read TGCAGCGGAAACAGGGTTTCCTTTGGAAACACTGAAGCTTTCTTT. The gene calls are TRBV29-1 and TRBJ1-1, with D possibly matching TRBD1 (6 bases). Germline V gives CDR1 SQVTM, CDR2 ANQGSEA. Trimming shortened V by 7 bases and J by 2 bases, and 20 bases separated the two germline ends. The CDR3 contains 15 residues.

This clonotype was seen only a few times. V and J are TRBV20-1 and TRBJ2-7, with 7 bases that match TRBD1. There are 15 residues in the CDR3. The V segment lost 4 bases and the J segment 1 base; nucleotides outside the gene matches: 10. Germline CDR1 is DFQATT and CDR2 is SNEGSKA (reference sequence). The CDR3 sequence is CSATDTGTVSYEQYF. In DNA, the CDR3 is TGCAGTGCTACCGATACCGGGACAGTTTCCTACGAGCAGTACTTC.

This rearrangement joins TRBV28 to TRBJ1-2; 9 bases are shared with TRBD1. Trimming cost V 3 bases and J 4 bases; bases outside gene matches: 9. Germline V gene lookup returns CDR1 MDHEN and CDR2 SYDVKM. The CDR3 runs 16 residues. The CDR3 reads CASSFIQGTGSYGYTF. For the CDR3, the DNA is TGTGCCAGCAGTTTCATCCAGGGGACAGGGAGCTATGGCTACACCTTC.

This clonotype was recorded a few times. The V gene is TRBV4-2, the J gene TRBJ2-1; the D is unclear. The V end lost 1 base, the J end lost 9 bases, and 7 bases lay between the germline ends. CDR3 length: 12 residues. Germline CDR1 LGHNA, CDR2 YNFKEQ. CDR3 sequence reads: CASSQAEVEQFF. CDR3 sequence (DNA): TGTGCCAGCAGCCAAGCAGAGGTTGAGCAGTTCTTC.

CDR3 sequence reads: CASATGRQGTQYF. CDR3 nucleotides: TGTGCCAGTGCCACAGGGCGCCAGGGGACCCAGTACTTC. V gene TRBV12-3 or TRBV12-4 combines with J gene TRBJ2-5; tentative D call: TRBD1 (6 bases). Deletions cut 9 bases from V and 7 bases from J, with 18 bases between. The CDR3 is 13 residues long.

The CDR3 nucleotides read TGTGCCAGCAGCTTTTTGACTAGCGGTTCCTACGAGCAGTACTTC. It encodes CASSFLTSGSYEQYF. The chain is built from TRBV5-6 and TRBJ2-7; 9 nucleotides line up with TRBD2. The length of the CDR3 is 15 residues. Germline assignment: CDR1 SGHDT and CDR2 YYEEEE. J was trimmed by 1 base and V by 2 bases; bases with no gene match: 4.

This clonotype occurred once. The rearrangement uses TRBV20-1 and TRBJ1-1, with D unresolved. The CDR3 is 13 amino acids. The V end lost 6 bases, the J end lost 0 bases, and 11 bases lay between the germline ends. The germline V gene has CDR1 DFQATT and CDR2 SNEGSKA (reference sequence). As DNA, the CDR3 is TGCAGTGCCCTAGATGACATGAACACTGAAGCTTTCTTT. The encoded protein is CSALDDMNTEAFF.

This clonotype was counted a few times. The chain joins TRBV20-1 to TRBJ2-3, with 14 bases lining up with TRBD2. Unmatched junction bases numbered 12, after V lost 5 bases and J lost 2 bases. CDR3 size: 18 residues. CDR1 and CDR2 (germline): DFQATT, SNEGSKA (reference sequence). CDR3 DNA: TGCAGTGCTCCGGCCGGGACTAGCGGGAGTTTGTCCACAGATACGCAGTATTTT. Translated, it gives CSAPAGTSGSLSTDTQYF.

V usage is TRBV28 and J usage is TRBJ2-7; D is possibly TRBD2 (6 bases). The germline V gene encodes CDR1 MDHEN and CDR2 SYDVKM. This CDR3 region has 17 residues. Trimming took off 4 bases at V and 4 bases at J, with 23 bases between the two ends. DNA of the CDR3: TGTGCCAGCAGTTCCGTAACGGGGGTGGATTGGTTTTACGAGCAGTACTTC. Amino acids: CASSSVTGVDWFYEQYF. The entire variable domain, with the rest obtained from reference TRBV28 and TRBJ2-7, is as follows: DVKVTQSSRYLVKRTGEKVFLECVQDMDHENMFWYRQDPGLGLRLIYFSYDVKMKEKGDIPEGYSVSREKKERFSLILESASTNQTSMYLCASSSVTGVDWFYEQYFGPGTRLTVT.

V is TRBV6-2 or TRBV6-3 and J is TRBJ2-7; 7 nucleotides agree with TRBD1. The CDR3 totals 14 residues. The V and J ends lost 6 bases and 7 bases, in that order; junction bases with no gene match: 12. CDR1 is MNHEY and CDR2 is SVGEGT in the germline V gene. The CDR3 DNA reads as TGTGCCAGCAGAAAGACAGGGACCCAATGGGAGCAGTACTTC. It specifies CASRKTGTQWEQYF.

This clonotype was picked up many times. The CDR3 loop is CASSESHYGYTF. CDR3 in DNA: TGTGCCAGCAGTGAATCCCACTATGGCTACACCTTC. The rearrangement links TRBV25-1 to TRBJ1-2; no definite D call. V lost 1 base and J 3 bases, leaving 3 bases between the germline ends. Germline V lookup: CDR1 MGHDK, CDR2 SYGVNS. The CDR3 consists of 12 residues.